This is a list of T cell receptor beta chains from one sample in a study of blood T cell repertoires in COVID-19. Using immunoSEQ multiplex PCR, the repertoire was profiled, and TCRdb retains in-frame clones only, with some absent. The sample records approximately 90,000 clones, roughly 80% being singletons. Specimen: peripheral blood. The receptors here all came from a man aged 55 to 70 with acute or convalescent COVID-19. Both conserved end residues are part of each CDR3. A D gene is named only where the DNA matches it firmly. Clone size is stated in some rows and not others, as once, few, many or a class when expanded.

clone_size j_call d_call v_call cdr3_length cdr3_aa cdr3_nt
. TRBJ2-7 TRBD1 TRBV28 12 CASSFWGDRGFF TGTGCCAGCAGTTTTTGGGGGGACAGGGGTTTTTTC
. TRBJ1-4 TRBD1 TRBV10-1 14 CASSSGQVAEKLFF TGCGCCAGCAGTTCGGGACAGGTGGCTGAAAAACTGTTTTTT
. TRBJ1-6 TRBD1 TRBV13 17 CASSLDHGTGYNSPLHF TGTGCCAGCAGCTTAGATCACGGGACAGGTTATAATTCACCCCTCCACTTT
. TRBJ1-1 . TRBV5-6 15 CASSLASLGSTEAFF TGTGCCAGCAGCCTTGCTTCTCTCGGGAGCACTGAAGCTTTCTTT
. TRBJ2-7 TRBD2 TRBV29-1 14 CSVGTSGGAYEQYF TGCAGCGTTGGGACTAGCGGGGGGGCATACGAGCAGTACTTC
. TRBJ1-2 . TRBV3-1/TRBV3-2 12 CASSPNRFGYTF TGTGCCAGCAGCCCCAACAGGTTCGGCTACACCTTC
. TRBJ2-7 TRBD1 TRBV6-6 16 CASSFRGTGISYEQYF TGTGCCAGCAGTTTCCGCGGGACAGGGATCTCCTACGAGCAGTACTTC
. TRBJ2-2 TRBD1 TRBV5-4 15 CASGGQGVVTGELFF TGTGCCAGCGGAGGACAGGGGGTAGTCACCGGGGAGCTGTTTTTT
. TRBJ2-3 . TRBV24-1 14 CATSERDSTDTQYF TGTGCCACCAGTGAAAGGGACTCCACAGATACGCAGTATTTT
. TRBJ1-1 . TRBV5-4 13 CASSLEQRTEAFF TGTGCCAGCAGCTTGGAACAGCGGACTGAAGCTTTCTTT
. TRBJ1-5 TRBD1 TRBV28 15 CASRKTGGNNQPQHF TGTGCCAGCAGGAAGACAGGGGGCAACAATCAGCCCCAGCATTTT
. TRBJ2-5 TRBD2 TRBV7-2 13 CASSRLAGFRRYF TGTGCCAGCAGCCGACTAGCGGGATTTCGACGGTACTTC
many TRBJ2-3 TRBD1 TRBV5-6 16 CASSLGGTGFTDTQYF TGTGCCAGCAGCTTAGGCGGGACAGGGTTCACAGATACGCAGTATTTT
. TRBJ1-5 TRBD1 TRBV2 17 CASRTGTGGIVDQPQHF TGTGCCAGCAGAACCGGGACAGGGGGTATTGTTGATCAGCCCCAGCATTTT
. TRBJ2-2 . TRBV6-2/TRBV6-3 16 CASSFRRSVNAGELFF TGTGCCAGCAGTTTCCGCCGTAGTGTAAACGCCGGGGAGCTGTTTTTT
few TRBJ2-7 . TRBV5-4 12 CASSLDTGEQYF TGTGCCAGCAGCCTGGACACGGGGGAGCAGTACTTC
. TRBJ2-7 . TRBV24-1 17 CATSDLRRPGHAYEQYF TGTGCCACCAGTGATTTGCGACGCCCGGGACATGCCTACGAGCAGTACTTC
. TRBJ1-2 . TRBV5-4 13 CASSLVSDYGYTF TGTGCCAGCAGCTTGGTGTCAGACTATGGCTACACCTTC
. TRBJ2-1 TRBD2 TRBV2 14 CASILAGGPNEQFF TGTGCCAGCATCCTAGCGGGGGGGCCCAATGAGCAGTTCTTC
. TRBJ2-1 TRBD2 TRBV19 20 CASSSRGLAGVGVSYNEQFF TGTGCCAGTAGTTCCAGGGGACTAGCGGGAGTGGGGGTATCCTACAATGAGCAGTTCTTC
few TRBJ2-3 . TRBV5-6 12 CASSFLTDTQYF TGTGCCAGCAGCTTTCTTACAGATACGCAGTATTTT
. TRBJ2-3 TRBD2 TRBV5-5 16 CASSWGLAGGADTQYF TGTGCCAGCAGCTGGGGACTAGCGGGGGGTGCAGATACGCAGTATTTT
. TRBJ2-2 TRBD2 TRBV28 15 CASMTSGANTGELFF TGTGCCAGCATGACTAGCGGAGCGAACACCGGGGAGCTGTTTTTT